This T cell receptor (beta chain) was captured by sequencing in a study of cytomegalovirus exposure and HLA in healthy donors. General study results and limits: When analyzed later, a missense DCLRE1C variant was found to be linked to TCR beta V- and J-gene trimming.

Germline CDR1 SNHLY, CDR2 FYNNEI. Trimming pared 5 bases from V and 0 bases from J, leaving 14 bases between. The CDR3 is 17 residues long. On this clone itself: The target antigen is unknown.

Primers for the PCR totalled 60 Vbeta and 13 Jbeta. Measured with immunoSEQ multiplex PCR; TCRdb has only the in-frame clones, and not every one. The table lists about 200,000 clones, around 77% of them singletons. The sequence came from a woman in her thirties in good health and CMV-seronegative. The J gene is TRBJ1-6, the V gene TRBV2, with D unresolved. The sequenced sample consisted of PBMCs. CDR3 loop: CASSPHFGSSYNSPLHF. The CDR3 DNA is TGTGCCAGCAGTCCACACTTCGGGAGCTCCTATAATTCACCCCTCCACTTT. Looking up the rest from reference TRBV2 and TRBJ1-6 gives the full variable domain: EPEVTQTPSHQVTQMGQEVILRCVPISNHLYFYWYRQILGQKVEFLVSFYNNEISEKSEIFDDQFSVERPDGSNFTLKIRSTKLEDSAMYFCASSPHFGSSYNSPLHFGNGTRLTVT.